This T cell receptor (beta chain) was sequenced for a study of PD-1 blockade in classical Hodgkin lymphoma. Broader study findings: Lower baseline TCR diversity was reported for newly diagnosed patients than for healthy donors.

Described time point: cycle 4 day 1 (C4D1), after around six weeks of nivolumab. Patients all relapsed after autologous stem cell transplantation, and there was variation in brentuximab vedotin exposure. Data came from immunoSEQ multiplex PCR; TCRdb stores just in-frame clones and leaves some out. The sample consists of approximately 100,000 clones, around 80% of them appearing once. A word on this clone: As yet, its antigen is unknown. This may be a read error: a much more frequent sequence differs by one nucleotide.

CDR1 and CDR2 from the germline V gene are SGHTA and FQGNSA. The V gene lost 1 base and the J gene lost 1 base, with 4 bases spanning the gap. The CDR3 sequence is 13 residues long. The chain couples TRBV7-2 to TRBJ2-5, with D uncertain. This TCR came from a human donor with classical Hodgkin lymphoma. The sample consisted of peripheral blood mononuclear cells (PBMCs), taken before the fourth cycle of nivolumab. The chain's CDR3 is CASSLELQETQYF. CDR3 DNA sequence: TGTGCCAGCAGCTTAGAGCTCCAAGAGACCCAGTACTTC.